These 5 T cell receptor beta chains came from one sample sequenced in a study of cytomegalovirus exposure and HLA in healthy donors. 60 Vbeta and 13 Jbeta primers were used in PCR. The assay was immunoSEQ multiplex PCR, and TCRdb's table has in-frame clones only and misses some. The profile shows more than 85,000 clones, over 75% of them singletons. The specimen was PBMCs. The receptors originated from a woman aged 40 to 50 in good health and CMV-seropositive.

CDR3 sequence reads: CASSERGGLAFF. Here the CDR3 DNA reads TGTGCCAGCAGTGAACGAGGAGGTCTAGCTTTCTTT. The chain recombines TRBV2 with TRBJ1-1, with no clear D. Trimming removed 2 bases at V and 10 bases at J, with 11 bases between. Germline CDR1 reads SNHLY; CDR2 reads FYNNEI. The CDR3 spans 12 residues.

This clone has a handful of counts. V gene TRBV7-9 combines with J gene TRBJ2-5; D may be TRBD2 (6 bases). CDR3 length: 16 amino acids. Trimming pared 5 bases from V and 3 bases from J, leaving 19 bases between. CDR1 SEHNR and CDR2 FQNEAQ come from the germline V gene (reference sequence). The DNA for the CDR3 is TGTGCCAGCAGCCCGAACCTGTCTGGGGGGAAAGAGACCCAGTACTTC. It translates to CASSPNLSGGKETQYF.

This chain links TRBV5-4 with TRBJ2-5; possibly TRBD2 for D (5 bases). Trimming pared 0 bases from V and 1 base from J, leaving 7 bases between. From germline, CDR1 is SGHNT and CDR2 YYREEE (reference sequence). CDR3 length equals 14 residues. The CDR3 reads CASSLGGFQETQYF. The DNA for the CDR3 is TGTGCCAGCAGCTTGGGAGGGTTCCAAGAGACCCAGTACTTC.

The V and J genes are TRBV11-3 and TRBJ2-4, with a weak D call TRBD1 (6 bases). Trimming left V 1 base short and J 3 bases short, with 25 bases between. The CDR3 runs 20 residues. The V gene's germline CDR1 is SGHNT and CDR2 YENEEA. In nucleotides, the CDR3 is TGTGCCAGCAGCTTAGGGCTAGTGGGACATGGATTTGAGGGCAAAAACATTCAGTACTTC. It codes for CASSLGLVGHGFEGKNIQYF.

V usage is TRBV27 and J usage is TRBJ2-1; 7 bases are shared with TRBD2. The germline V gene has CDR1 MNHEY and CDR2 SMNVEV (reference sequence). The V segment lost 0 bases and the J segment 8 bases; nucleotides outside the gene matches: 19. CDR3 length: 19 amino acids. This CDR3 reads CASSLSNPWASGNKDEQFF. CDR3 nucleotides: TGTGCCAGCAGTTTATCGAATCCATGGGCGAGCGGGAATAAGGATGAGCAGTTCTTC.